What follows are 29 T cell receptor beta chains derived from one specimen sequenced in a study of CD8+ T cells in alopecia areata. cDNA reverse transcribed from extracted RNA served as the sequencing template. TCRdb's copy holds only in-frame clones and misses some; the assay was immunoSEQ multiplex PCR. The profile covers 210,000 or so clones, with more than 55% appearing a single time and 0.95% to 1.5% taken by the ten largest. The treatment here: oral pan-JAK inhibitor, 5-10 mg twice daily. The sample here was CD4+ T cells sorted from blood, taken around week 44, from a patient treated with tofacitinib. The source of these receptors is a human donor with alopecia areata.

The V and J genes are TRBV29-1 and TRBJ1-4; 8 positions agree with TRBD1. In germline, CDR1 is SQVTM, CDR2 ANQGSEA. The V and J ends lost 4 bases and 0 bases, in that order; junction bases with no gene match: 7. The CDR3 length is 16 residues. CDR3 residues: CSVAGQEVATNEKLFF. CDR3 in DNA: TGCAGCGTTGCGGGACAGGAGGTTGCAACTAATGAAAAACTGTTTTTT. The full variable domain, with the rest looked up from reference TRBV29-1 and TRBJ1-4, is SAVISQKPSRDICQRGTSLTIQCQVDSQVTMMFWYRQQPGQSLTLIATANQGSEATYESGFVIDKFPISRPNLTFSTLTVSNMSPEDSSIYLCSVAGQEVATNEKLFFGSGTQLSVL.

The gene calls are TRBV5-1 and TRBJ1-2; D not resolved. Trimming cost V 0 bases and J 7 bases, with 16 bases left between them. The CDR3 spans 15 residues. The V gene's germline CDR1 is SGHRS and CDR2 YFSETQ. The CDR3 is CASSLDLGDPVGYTF. CDR3 in DNA: TGCGCCAGCAGCTTGGATCTCGGGGATCCGGTTGGCTACACCTTC.

This clone showed up just a few times. The sample carries other DNA sequences with the same CDR3. V usage is TRBV5-1 and J usage is TRBJ1-1; possibly TRBD1 for D (5 bases). V lost 4 bases and J 0 bases, leaving 10 bases between the germline ends. Germline lookup yields CDR1 SGHRS and CDR2 YFSETQ. The CDR3 has 14 amino acids. Written as DNA, the CDR3 is TGCGCCAGCAGCCCCGGGACGTTGAACACTGAAGCTTTCTTT. Protein sequence: CASSPGTLNTEAFF.

The chain joins TRBV27 to TRBJ1-5; 7 bases agree with TRBD1. The CDR3 runs to 15 residues. Trimming cost V 5 bases and J 5 bases; bases outside gene matches: 9. Germline CDR1 is MNHEY and CDR2 is SMNVEV (reference sequence). The CDR3 bases are TGTGCCAGCAGTAAACAGGGGTATATTTATCAGCCCCAGCATTTT. Amino acids: CASSKQGYIYQPQHF.

The chain combines TRBV11-2 with TRBJ1-6; D is ambiguous. This CDR3 is 15 amino acids long. With 5 bases removed from V and 0 bases from J, the gap between germline ends came to 8 bases. Germline V lookup: CDR1 SGHAT, CDR2 FQNNGV. CDR3 region: CASSRAGSYNSPLHF. CDR3 DNA sequence: TGTGCCAGCAGCCGGGCGGGCTCCTATAATTCACCCCTCCACTTT.

The V gene is TRBV4-2, the J gene TRBJ2-1, with D unclear. V lost 1 base and J lost 5, with 6 bases in between. The germline V gene encodes CDR1 LGHNA and CDR2 YNFKEQ. The CDR3 has 13 residues. This CDR3 reads CASSQASNNEQFF. DNA for the CDR3: TGTGCCAGCAGCCAAGCCAGTAACAATGAGCAGTTCTTC.

This chain connects TRBV29-1 to TRBJ2-2; the match to TRBD2 covers 8 bases. Germline CDR1 and CDR2: SQVTM and ANQGSEA. This CDR3 is built from 15 residues. The ends lost 6 bases at V and 0 bases at J; junction bases unmatched: 6. The CDR3 protein is CSVNSGDPNTGELFF. Written as DNA, the CDR3 is TGCAGCGTCAATAGCGGGGATCCGAACACCGGGGAGCTGTTTTTT.

This chain connects TRBV11-2 to TRBJ1-6, with 7 positions matching TRBD1. CDR1 is SGHAT and CDR2 is FQNNGV in the germline V gene. V shed 5 bases, J shed 7 bases, and the junction held 8 bases outside the gene matches. The CDR3 runs 15 residues. CDR3 region: CASSADRAPNSPLHF. Here the CDR3 DNA reads TGTGCCAGCAGCGCAGACAGGGCCCCAAATTCACCCCTCCACTTT.

Here the CDR3 DNA reads TGCGCCAGCAGCCAAAGGGCAGACTCTGTCCCGTTATATGGCTACACCTTC. Translation: CASSQRADSVPLYGYTF. The gene calls are TRBV4-3 and TRBJ1-2; D remains unclear. In germline, CDR1 is LGHNA, CDR2 YSLEER. CDR3 size: 17 residues. Trimming shortened V by 2 bases and J by 5 bases, and 21 bases separated the two germline ends.

The sample holds a few counts of this clone. The genes are TRBV6-1 and TRBJ1-2; no reliable D call. The CDR3 is made up of 14 amino acids. CDR1 and CDR2 from the germline V gene are MNHNS and SASEGT. V dropped 6 bases and J dropped 8 bases, with 19 bases sitting between them. Written as DNA, the CDR3 is TGTGCCAGCAGGGTGACGGCAGTGGAGACAGGCTACACCTTC. Amino acid sequence: CASRVTAVETGYTF.

This clone was counted between two and nine times. The chain links TRBV6-6 to TRBJ2-2; no clear D. The CDR3 sequence is 13 residues long. The ends were cut back, 5 bases at V and 1 base at J, with 5 bases in the middle. Germline values: CDR1 MNHNY, CDR2 SVGAGI (reference sequence). The CDR3 region has the DNA TGTGCCAGCAGTACGATGAACACCGGGGAGCTGTTTTTT. Encoded protein: CASSTMNTGELFF.

The chain uses TRBV6-1 and TRBJ1-4; TRBD1 might be the D (5 bases). The CDR3 is 15 amino acids. Per germline, CDR1 MNHNS and CDR2 SASEGT. Trimming left V 6 bases short and J 0 bases short, with 11 bases between. The CDR3 nucleotides are TGTGCCAGCAGGAATGGGGCTGCAACTAATGAAAAACTGTTTTTT. The encoded protein is CASRNGAATNEKLFF.

The genes are TRBV25-1 and TRBJ1-1, with 8 bases that match TRBD1. The germline V gene has CDR1 MGHDK and CDR2 SYGVNS. J gave up 3 bases and V 8 bases, and 8 bases lay outside the gene matches. The length of the CDR3 is 14 residues. CDR3 in DNA: TGTGCCAGCCGACAGACAGGGGAGTACACTGAAGCTTTCTTT. It is translated as CASRQTGEYTEAFF.

The chain combines TRBV30 with TRBJ2-1, with TRBD1 matching 8 bases. V lost 1 base, J lost 2 bases, and 4 bases stayed unmatched. Germline assignment: CDR1 GTSNPN and CDR2 SVGIG (reference sequence). This CDR3 spans 15 amino acids. CDR3 in amino acids: CAWSAGQGPYNEQFF. The CDR3 DNA reads TGTGCCTGGAGTGCAGGACAGGGACCCTACAATGAGCAGTTCTTC.

The genes are TRBV27 and TRBJ1-1; a weak D match, TRBD1 (6 bases). The germline V gene has CDR1 MNHEY and CDR2 SMNVEV (reference sequence). Between the trimmed V and J ends, which lost 6 bases and 6 bases, there was a span of 14 bases. The CDR3 runs to 13 residues. The CDR3 here is CASSLGGYAEAFF. The CDR3 DNA reads TGTGCCAGCAGCCTAGGGGGATACGCTGAAGCTTTCTTT.

The chain employs TRBV29-1 and TRBJ1-1; no reliable D call. The CDR3 has 11 amino acids. The germline gives CDR1 SQVTM, CDR2 ANQGSEA. Trimming pared 5 bases from V and 4 bases from J, leaving 8 bases between. CDR3 loop: CSVHGGTEAFF. As DNA, the CDR3 is TGCAGCGTTCATGGAGGCACTGAAGCTTTCTTT.

V is TRBV7-2 and J is TRBJ2-2, with D tentatively TRBD2 (6 bases). This CDR3 has 16 amino acids. Looked up from germline, CDR1 is SGHTA and CDR2 is FQGNSA. V was cut by 5 bases and J by 4 bases, with 17 bases left in between. In DNA form, the CDR3 reads TGTGCCAGCAGCCCGCGCCCGGGACTGACCACCGGGGAGCTGTTTTTT. Translation: CASSPRPGLTTGELFF. Using reference TRBV7-2 and TRBJ2-2 for the parts outside the CDR3, the full variable domain is GAGVSQSPSNKVTEKGKDVELRCDPISGHTALYWYRQSLGQGLEFLIYFQGNSAPDKSGLPSDRFSAERTGGSVSTLTIQRTQQEDSAVYLCASSPRPGLTTGELFFGEGSRLTVL.

The V and J genes are TRBV10-3 and TRBJ2-1, with D maybe TRBD1 (6 bases). Trimming shortened V by 6 bases and J by 5 bases, and 14 bases separated the two germline ends. The CDR3 is made up of 14 amino acids. Germline V gene data show CDR1 as ENHRY and CDR2 as SYGVKD. This CDR3 is CAIRVAGANNEQFF. The CDR3 nucleotides are TGTGCCATCAGAGTAGCAGGGGCCAACAATGAGCAGTTCTTC.

The rearrangement uses TRBV27 and TRBJ2-5; 9 nucleotides line up with TRBD2. The CDR3 spans 14 residues. Germline CDR1 reads MNHEY; CDR2 reads SMNVEV (reference sequence). V dropped 6 bases and J dropped 4; count of bases not matched to a gene: 6. CDR3 amino acids: CASSLAGLGETQYF. CDR3 coding DNA: TGTGCCAGCAGCCTAGCGGGGTTGGGAGAGACCCAGTACTTC.

CDR3 in amino acids: CASSIYRGQVNQPQHF. Here the CDR3 DNA reads TGTGCCAGCAGCATTTACAGGGGGCAAGTCAATCAGCCCCAGCATTTT. V is TRBV5-6 and J is TRBJ1-5, with TRBD1 matching over 9 bases. Per germline, CDR1 SGHDT and CDR2 YYEEEE. V dropped 4 bases and J dropped 3; count of bases not matched to a gene: 8. The CDR3 runs 16 residues.

The J gene is TRBJ1-1, the V gene TRBV29-1, with a weak D call TRBD1 (6 bases). Looked up from germline, CDR1 is SQVTM and CDR2 is ANQGSEA. Trimming shortened V by 7 bases and J by 8 bases, and 14 bases separated the two germline ends. The CDR3 has 11 residues. As DNA, the CDR3 is TGCAGCGCGGACACGGGACAAGAAGCTTTCTTT. Residues: CSADTGQEAFF.

In this sample, this clone turned up many times. The J gene is TRBJ1-2, the V gene TRBV19; tentative D call: TRBD1 (5 bases). Germline V CDR1 and CDR2: LNHDA, SQIVND (reference sequence). The CDR3 has 13 residues. Trimming left V 7 bases short and J 3 bases short, with 12 bases between. CDR3: CASKTGSDYGYTF. CDR3 bases: TGTGCCAGTAAAACAGGCAGTGACTATGGCTACACCTTC.

The J gene is TRBJ1-2, the V gene TRBV19; TRBD1 agrees at 7 bases. Germline CDR1 and CDR2: LNHDA and SQIVND (reference sequence). The CDR3 is made up of 13 amino acids. J gave up 6 bases and V 6 bases, and 7 bases lay outside the gene matches. The CDR3 bases are TGTGCCAGTAGGAAACAGGGGTCGGATGGCTACACCTTC. This translates into CASRKQGSDGYTF.

V usage is TRBV23-1 and J usage is TRBJ1-2; D is perhaps TRBD1 (6 bases). TRBV23-1 carries the ORF label, with uncertain function. The V and J ends lost 0 bases and 4 bases respectively, with 12 bases between them. CDR3 length: 15 residues. CDR3 bases: TGCGCCAGCAGTCAATCGGGGGGCATCTTCTATGGCTACACCTTC. It is translated as CASSQSGGIFYGYTF.

The chain recombines TRBV7-8 with TRBJ2-5; TRBD1 matches at 7 bases. This CDR3 comprises 13 residues. Germline lookup yields CDR1 SGHVS and CDR2 FQNEAQ. The V and J ends lost 8 bases and 0 bases, in that order; junction bases with no gene match: 3. The CDR3 DNA reads as TGTGCCAGCTCGGGACAGAACCAAGAGACCCAGTACTTC. Translating it yields CASSGQNQETQYF. Full variable domain (rest looked up from reference TRBV7-8 and TRBJ2-5): GAGVSQSPRYKVAKRGQDVALRCDPISGHVSLFWYQQALGQGPEFLTYFQNEAQLDKSGLPSDRFFAERPEGSVSTLKIQRTQQEDSAVYLCASSGQNQETQYFGPGTRLLVL.

This clone was counted only a few times. V usage is TRBV18 and J usage is TRBJ2-7; the D gene is possibly TRBD2 (6 bases). The CDR3 consists of 12 residues. From germline, CDR1 is KGHSH and CDR2 LQKENI. V was pared by 4 bases and J by 7 bases, with 11 bases between. DNA for the CDR3: TGTGCCAGCTCACGCACGGGGGAAGAGCAGTACTTC. Its protein is CASSRTGEEQYF.

This chain uses TRBV25-1 with TRBJ2-2; D is undetermined. The CDR3 is made up of 9 amino acids. Germline V CDR1 and CDR2: MGHDK, SYGVNS. V dropped 10 bases and J dropped 6 bases, with 3 bases sitting between them. The CDR3 DNA is TGTGCCAACTCCGGGGAGCTGTTTTTT. Translating it yields CANSGELFF.

V gene TRBV29-1 combines with J gene TRBJ2-6; D gene ambiguous. V lost 6 bases, J lost 0 bases, and 18 bases lay in between. The CDR3 is 17 amino acids. Germline V lookup: CDR1 SQVTM, CDR2 ANQGSEA. The CDR3 protein is CSVADVKLHSGANVLTF. CDR3 coding DNA: TGCAGCGTGGCGGACGTTAAACTGCACTCTGGGGCCAACGTCCTGACTTTC.

The CDR3 region is CSVGQVLVDYGYTF. The CDR3 bases are TGCAGCGTGGGACAGGTCCTGGTAGACTATGGCTACACCTTC. V usage is TRBV29-1 and J usage is TRBJ1-2; 8 bases are a match to TRBD1. With V trimmed by 6 bases and J by 3 bases, 9 bases remained unmatched. This CDR3 has 14 residues. From germline, CDR1 is SQVTM and CDR2 ANQGSEA.